A single sample gave rise to the 23 T cell receptor beta chains below, sequenced in a study of post-analysis software for immune sequencing data. Study-level findings and limits: Patients carried four or five TRBV segments more frequently than controls did, and TRBV5-6, TRBV5-1 and TRBV20-1 were among them.

Unique molecular identifiers were built into the TCR beta cDNA libraries. TCRdb independently ran MiXCR on the PCR reads; one entry per CDR3 protein. The sample consists of hundreds of thousands of distinct CDR3 sequences, under 70% of them appearing once. These receptors' antigens are unknown. Specimen: blood. The origin of the receptors is a girl aged 5-17 years with multiple sclerosis.

The chain links TRBV20-1 to TRBJ2-7, with D hard to call. In germline, CDR1 is DFQATT, CDR2 SNEGSKA (reference sequence). The CDR3 is made up of 12 amino acids. The germline V and J ends were trimmed by 4 bases and 2 bases, with 9 bases remaining between them. The CDR3 loop is CSATEATYEQYF. The CDR3 DNA follows: TGCAGTGCTACTGAGGCTACCTACGAGCAGTACTTC.

The CDR3 nucleotides are TGCAGTGCACCGGGACAGACTAGCACAGATACGCAGTATTTT. As protein: CSAPGQTSTDTQYF. This sequence joins TRBV20-1 and TRBJ2-3; the match to TRBD1 covers 7 bases. The J segment lost 0 bases and the V segment lost 6 bases, leaving 6 bases of the junction unmatched. This CDR3 has 14 residues. Germline V gene data show CDR1 as DFQATT and CDR2 as SNEGSKA (reference sequence).

The rearrangement uses TRBV20-1 and TRBJ1-5, with no clear D. Germline CDR1 and CDR2: DFQATT and SNEGSKA (reference sequence). The CDR3 covers 14 residues. V shed 6 bases and J shed 0 bases, with 12 bases lying between them. The CDR3 here is CSASTSNSNQPQHF. CDR3 sequence (DNA): TGCAGTGCCTCCACCTCCAATAGCAATCAGCCCCAGCATTTT.

CDR3 in amino acids: CASSEAIGQGIISYEQYF. CDR3 sequence (DNA): TGTGCCAGCAGTGAAGCGATCGGACAGGGTATTATATCCTACGAGCAGTACTTC. V gene TRBV6-1 combines with J gene TRBJ2-7; 8 positions agree with TRBD1. CDR1 is MNHNS and CDR2 is SASEGT in the germline V gene. The CDR3 length is 18 residues. V was pared by 0 bases and J by 1 base, with 11 bases of the junction left unmatched.

The chain uses TRBV20-1 and TRBJ2-5, with D maybe TRBD1 (6 bases). Germline CDR1 DFQATT, CDR2 SNEGSKA (reference sequence). The CDR3 runs to 11 residues. V lost 7 bases to trimming and J lost 5 bases, with 11 bases between them. CDR3 protein: CSDRADETQYF. The CDR3 coding sequence is TGCAGTGACAGGGCGGACGAGACCCAGTACTTC.

A note on this clonotype: A read error may account for a junction end that differs from germline. J is TRBJ1-4 and V is TRBV27; D uncertain. The CDR3 has 18 amino acids. Looked up from germline, CDR1 is MNHEY and CDR2 is SMNVEV (reference sequence). DNA of the CDR3: TGTGCCGGCAGCCCTCTTCTAACATCCGCTACTACTAATGAAAAACTGTTTTTT. It yields the protein CAGSPLLTSATTNEKLFF.

The rearrangement joins TRBV5-1 to TRBJ2-4; no clear D gene. The germline V and J ends were trimmed by 0 bases and 5 bases, with 12 bases remaining between them. The CDR3 is made up of 15 amino acids. Germline V gene lookup returns CDR1 SGHRS and CDR2 YFSETQ. The CDR3 DNA sequence: TGCGCCAGCAGCTTGGAAGGCCGGTGGGAAAACATTCAGTACTTC. Translating gives CASSLEGRWENIQYF.

The V and J genes are TRBV29-1 and TRBJ2-5, with D perhaps matching TRBD2 (6 bases). The germline CDR1 and CDR2 sequences are SQVTM and ANQGSEA. V was trimmed by 3 bases and J by 5 bases, leaving 13 bases between them. The CDR3 is 13 amino acids. The DNA for the CDR3 is TGCAGCGTTGATTTACGAGGGAGGGAGACCCAGTACTTC. It codes for CSVDLRGRETQYF. Using reference TRBV29-1 and TRBJ2-5 for the parts outside the CDR3, the full variable domain is SAVISQKPSRDICQRGTSLTIQCQVDSQVTMMFWYRQQPGQSLTLIATANQGSEATYESGFVIDKFPISRPNLTFSTLTVSNMSPEDSSIYLCSVDLRGRETQYFGPGTRLLVL.

This chain connects TRBV5-1 to TRBJ1-2; 7 bases are a match to TRBD1. With V trimmed by 4 bases and J by 2 bases, 8 bases remained unmatched. Germline CDR1 is SGHRS and CDR2 is YFSETQ. The CDR3 sequence is 15 residues long. CDR3 in DNA: TGCGCCAGCAGCAGGCCGGGACAGTGGAACTATGGCTACACCTTC. Its translation: CASSRPGQWNYGYTF.

V and J are TRBV4-1 and TRBJ1-2, with 8 positions matching TRBD1. The CDR3 consists of 15 residues. The V and J ends lost 5 bases and 4 bases, in that order; junction bases with no gene match: 9. The germline V gene encodes CDR1 MGHRA and CDR2 YSYEKL. The CDR3 region has the DNA TGCGCCAGCAGCTCACAGACAGGGGTTAGCTATGGCTACACCTTC. Translation gives CASSSQTGVSYGYTF.

This clonotype appeared once. This chain uses TRBV20-1 with TRBJ2-7, with TRBD2 identical over 9 bases. The J call may be wrong; the DNA end is better matched by TRBJ2-5. The CDR3 contains 15 residues. Germline V lookup: CDR1 DFQATT, CDR2 SNEGSKA (reference sequence). The CDR3 here is CSAKNSGRPGETQYF. CDR3 bases: TGCAGTGCTAAAAACAGCGGGAGGCCCGGAGAGACCCAGTACTTC.

V is TRBV12-3 or TRBV12-4 and J is TRBJ1-4; 7 bases align to TRBD1. The CDR3 loop spans 14 amino acids. The J segment lost 0 bases and the V segment lost 6 bases, leaving 1 base of the junction unmatched. CDR3 sequence: CASRQGPTNEKLFF. For the CDR3, the DNA is TGTGCCAGCAGACAGGGGCCAACTAATGAAAAACTGTTTTTT.

This chain links TRBV7-2 with TRBJ2-1; D gene uncertain. Trimming took 2 bases from V and 9 from J, leaving 20 bases between them. CDR3 length equals 16 residues. Germline CDR1 SGHTA, CDR2 FQGNSA. The CDR3 loop is CASSLYVALPWGEQFF. The CDR3 DNA reads as TGTGCCAGCAGCTTATACGTGGCCTTGCCGTGGGGTGAGCAGTTCTTC.

This clonotype was detected a few times. The rearrangement links TRBV12-3 or TRBV12-4 to TRBJ2-2, with D unresolved. This CDR3 spans 14 amino acids. The germline V and J ends were trimmed by 5 bases and 3 bases, with 10 bases remaining between them. The CDR3 spells CASSPGRHTGELFF. In nucleotides, the CDR3 is TGTGCCAGCAGTCCCGGCAGGCACACCGGGGAGCTGTTTTTT.

The chain is built from TRBV5-1 and TRBJ2-7, with D unclear. V lost 0 bases to trimming and J lost 6 bases, with 13 bases between them. The CDR3 extends over 14 amino acids. Germline CDR1 SGHRS, CDR2 YFSETQ. The CDR3 loop is CASSLEGKATEQYF. The CDR3 DNA is TGCGCCAGCAGCTTGGAGGGTAAGGCCACCGAGCAGTACTTC.

The chain carries TRBV12-3 or TRBV12-4 and TRBJ2-4; 7 bases match TRBD2. Losses at the gene ends were 9 bases for V and 6 bases for J; bases not matched to a gene: 11. This CDR3 region has 14 residues. The CDR3 spells CASKRDHAANIQYF. In DNA, the CDR3 is TGTGCCAGTAAGCGGGACCATGCGGCAAACATTCAGTACTTC.

In DNA form, the CDR3 reads TGTGCCAGCAGCCCCCTTAGGGCGGGAGGGGCCAATGAGCAGTTCTTC. It encodes CASSPLRAGGANEQFF. The chain combines TRBV14 with TRBJ2-1; TRBD2 aligns across 9 bases. Germline CDR1 is SGHDN and CDR2 is FVKESK. The CDR3 totals 16 residues. After removal of 4 bases from V and 6 bases from J, the junction contained 10 bases not matched to a gene. Full variable domain (rest looked up from reference TRBV14 and TRBJ2-1): EAGVTQFPSHSVIEKGQTVTLRCDPISGHDNLYWYRRVMGKEIKFLLHFVKESKQDESGMPNNRFLAERTGGTYSTLKVQPAELEDSGVYFCASSPLRAGGANEQFFGPGTRLTVL.

This clonotype was observed a few times. The rearrangement uses TRBV6-6 and TRBJ2-4; D may be TRBD2 (6 bases). The J call is uncertain, as TRBJ2-5 better fits the DNA end. The CDR3 extends over 16 amino acids. CDR1 MNHNY and CDR2 SVGAGI come from the germline V gene (reference sequence). CDR3 residues: CASRGQDYPTAQTQYF. In nucleotides, the CDR3 is TGTGCCAGCAGAGGTCAGGACTACCCCACAGCTCAGACCCAGTACTTC.

The chain uses TRBV5-1 and TRBJ2-1; D not certain. Deletions cut 4 bases from V and 0 bases from J, with 14 bases between. CDR1 is SGHRS, CDR2 YFSETQ, per germline. This CDR3 has 16 residues. The CDR3 sequence: CASSLQRQSSYNEQFF. CDR3 DNA sequence: TGCGCCAGCAGCCTACAGAGGCAGAGCTCCTACAATGAGCAGTTCTTC.

This rearrangement joins TRBV4-1 to TRBJ2-1; D gene ambiguous. This CDR3 region has 16 residues. Trimming removed 0 bases at V and 0 bases at J, with 9 bases between. Germline V gives CDR1 MGHRA, CDR2 YSYEKL. The CDR3 nucleotides are TGCGCCAGCAGCCAAGATCCGAGTTACTCCTACAATGAGCAGTTCTTC. Amino acids: CASSQDPSYSYNEQFF.

This rearrangement joins TRBV14 to TRBJ1-2; D is perhaps TRBD1 (6 bases). Germline V gene lookup returns CDR1 SGHDN and CDR2 FVKESK. V lost 4 bases to trimming and J lost 4 bases, with 13 bases between them. This CDR3 is built from 14 residues. The CDR3 loop is CASSPTTGVYGYTF. CDR3 coding DNA: TGTGCCAGCAGCCCCACGACAGGAGTCTATGGCTACACCTTC.

The table lists this clonotype with a few counts. The chain uses TRBV29-1 and TRBJ1-1; D is perhaps TRBD1 (5 bases). This CDR3 is 14 amino acids long. Germline V gives CDR1 SQVTM, CDR2 ANQGSEA. Trimming shortened V by 4 bases and J by 6 bases, and 18 bases separated the two germline ends. The CDR3 region is CSVGRMGDDAEAFF. Written as DNA, the CDR3 is TGCAGCGTTGGAAGGATGGGGGATGACGCTGAAGCTTTCTTT. The entire variable domain, with the rest obtained from reference TRBV29-1 and TRBJ1-1, is as follows: SAVISQKPSRDICQRGTSLTIQCQVDSQVTMMFWYRQQPGQSLTLIATANQGSEATYESGFVIDKFPISRPNLTFSTLTVSNMSPEDSSIYLCSVGRMGDDAEAFFGQGTRLTVV.

The chain joins TRBV27 to TRBJ1-4; D remains ambiguous. Between the trimmed V and J ends, which lost 4 bases and 3 bases, there was a span of 9 bases. Germline values: CDR1 MNHEY, CDR2 SMNVEV (reference sequence). This CDR3 spans 14 amino acids. The CDR3 loop is CASSSKGSNEKLFF. The CDR3 bases are TGTGCCAGCAGTTCCAAGGGTTCTAATGAAAAACTGTTTTTT.